This section outlines one T cell receptor (beta chain) sequence together with its context. Its specificity is not known. This specimen belongs to a study of T cell responses to AZD1222 COVID-19 vaccine. Study-level points and caveats: Possibly, clonal diversity was underestimated; donors were largely white British and included more females. CD4 TCRs associated with vaccination spanned spike, dominating at 160-218 and 743-854. Close to half of all spike-specific TCRs reportedly target regions of the variants that are unmutated. Spike-specific TCR breadth and depth rose after two AZD1222 doses.

TCRdb keeps only in-frame clones here, not all; method: immunoSEQ multiplex PCR. The top ten hold 3% to 4% of the sample, which has 150,000 to 250,000 clones, more than 85% seen once. The TCR originated in an adult who received the AZD1222 COVID-19 vaccine. The sequencing used peripheral blood, collected 28 days after the second AZD1222 dose.

CDR3 protein: CASSLAGYGYTF. CDR3 bases: TGTGCCAGCAGTTTAGCCGGATATGGCTACACCTTC. The V and J genes are TRBV28 and TRBJ1-2; D unclear. V was pared by 2 bases and J by 5 bases, with 6 bases between. The CDR3 contains 12 residues. Germline assignment: CDR1 MDHEN and CDR2 SYDVKM.